The T cell receptor (beta chain) under discussion was sequenced for a study of monozygotic twins with inflammatory bowel disease. Study-level results: Support for any single strong IBD-associated signal or clonotype was not found. Part of the variability in patient repertoires may have come from differing immunosuppressive treatments.

The authors used around 3,500 ng of total RNA per TCR library. Following a re-call of the 5' RACE reads, TCRdb has one entry per CDR3 protein and lacks DNA. The sample's table shows fewer than 450,000 distinct CDR3 sequences. As to this clonotype: What it recognizes is unknown.

Germline V gives CDR1 SGHRS, CDR2 YFSETQ. The CDR3 sequence is 18 residues long. The sequence derives from a human donor with ulcerative colitis or Crohn's disease, or a healthy co-twin of an affected twin (not recorded which). The J gene is TRBJ2-1, the V gene TRBV5-1; TCRdb lists TRBD2, though no DNA is available to test this call. Source material: blood. CDR3 sequence reads: CASSFASGAGRPSNEQFF.